This TCR beta chain derives from a study of cytomegalovirus exposure and HLA in healthy donors. Study findings and constraints: A highly shared variant cluster was judged a likely technical artifact. As was reported, the classifier diagnosed cytomegalovirus status with high specificity and sensitivity. Generally TCR sequences proved uncommon, though certain public TCRs appeared in numerous donors. Reported findings show TCR beta sequences accurately forecast HLA-A and HLA-B alleles in most subjects.

PCR used 60 Vbeta primers and 13 Jbeta primers. Some clones are missing from TCRdb's copy, which holds only in-frame ones; the method was immunoSEQ multiplex PCR. The table lists 250,000 or so clones, 80% to 95% of them singletons. This clone was picked up a small number of times. The antigen remains undetermined. CDR3 size: 14 residues. V was pared by 3 bases and J by 6 bases, with 8 bases of the junction left unmatched. Germline V lookup: CDR1 MNHNS, CDR2 SASEGT. The chain carries TRBV6-1 and TRBJ2-7, with 7 nucleotides matching TRBD1. Material: PBMCs. This sequence originates from a girl aged 2 to 9 in good health and CMV-seronegative. CDR3 DNA sequence: TGTGCCAGCAGTGACTACAGGGGACGTGGCGAGCAGTACTTC. This codes for CASSDYRGRGEQYF.